This TCR beta chain was recorded in a study of human T cells and chemical hapten exposure. Overall study: Women made up most patients, who had alopecia areata, totalis or universalis. Small differences in pooled library volume mainly drove the variation in TCR yields per sample. General study results and limits: Alopecia in the donors means their immune response may deviate from healthy people's.

TCRdb analysed the RACE reads with MiXCR anew, one entry per CDR3 protein. The top ten hold 8.4% of the sample, which has about 340,000 distinct CDR3 sequences, roughly 6.9% seen once. This sample's time point: patch test 1, 2 weeks after DPC sensitization. Treatment denoted: therapeutic diphenylcyclopropenone sensitization with weekly scalp DPC. The table lists this clonotype with a few counts. The target antigen is unknown. The germline V gene has CDR1 LGHNA and CDR2 YSLEER. The CDR3 runs to 15 residues. V lost 1 base, J lost 1 base, and 8 bases lay in between. This chain links TRBV4-3 with TRBJ1-3; D may be TRBD1 (6 bases). The sequenced sample was whole blood, obtained in connection with sensitization to the hapten diphenylcyclopropenone (DPC). This receptor was taken from a woman aged 18-35 years with alopecia areata. Some clones in this sample may be carry-over from other donors' samples. The CDR3 reads CASSQGGASGNTIYF. The CDR3 nucleotides read TGCGCCAGCAGCCAAGGGGGGGCATCTGGAAACACCATATATTTT.